This T cell receptor (beta chain) was observed in a study of T cell repertoires in cytomegalovirus infection (dated by TCRdb to between 2018 and 2021). For the wider study: Because public TCR beta signatures pointed to carriage of CMV infection together with the matching HLA type, the HLA type of each donor mattered for the analysis. Findings and caveats that apply to the study as a whole: Carriers of CMV infection plus the relevant HLA type were discriminated by the cumulative frequency of public TCR beta family members in the study cohort and in an independent roughly 350-donor cohort. The ex vivo response was dominated by HLA-C-restricted CMV-specific TCR beta clonotypes, which also provided the single most frequent clonotype in two of eight donors.

As to this clonotype: No antigen is known for it. One base away there is no much larger clone; base qualities are not given.

Sequencer: Illumina HiSeq 1500. In TCRdb, the public reads were trimmed at Q25 with fastp and aligned with MiXCR, with productive beta chains retained. Rows are combined by CDR3 protein, so each entry shows the most common genes and DNA. The sample table records around 450,000 distinct CDR3 sequences; 11% of these occur just once. About 10% of the sample is held by the ten biggest clonotypes. The CDR3 runs 15 amino acids, cysteine and phenylalanine included. The only DNA kept is the CDR3, 45 bases in frame from the first base. CDR1 and CDR2, per the germline V gene (reference sequence), are DFQATT and SNEGSKA. Between the V and J ends, shortened by 6 bases and 7 bases respectively, the junction contains 22 bases.

This sequence uses TRBV20-1 and TRBJ1-3; TRBD1 is possibly the D segment (6 matching bases). This TCR was sampled from a human donor in good health (CMV status not recorded). Some clones in this sample may be carry-over from other donors' samples. The sequencing sample was made of PBMCs. CDR3 reads: CSALPAGAEGNTIYF. The nucleotide sequence is TGCAGTGCCCTTCCGGCGGGGGCAGAGGGGAACACCATATATTTT.